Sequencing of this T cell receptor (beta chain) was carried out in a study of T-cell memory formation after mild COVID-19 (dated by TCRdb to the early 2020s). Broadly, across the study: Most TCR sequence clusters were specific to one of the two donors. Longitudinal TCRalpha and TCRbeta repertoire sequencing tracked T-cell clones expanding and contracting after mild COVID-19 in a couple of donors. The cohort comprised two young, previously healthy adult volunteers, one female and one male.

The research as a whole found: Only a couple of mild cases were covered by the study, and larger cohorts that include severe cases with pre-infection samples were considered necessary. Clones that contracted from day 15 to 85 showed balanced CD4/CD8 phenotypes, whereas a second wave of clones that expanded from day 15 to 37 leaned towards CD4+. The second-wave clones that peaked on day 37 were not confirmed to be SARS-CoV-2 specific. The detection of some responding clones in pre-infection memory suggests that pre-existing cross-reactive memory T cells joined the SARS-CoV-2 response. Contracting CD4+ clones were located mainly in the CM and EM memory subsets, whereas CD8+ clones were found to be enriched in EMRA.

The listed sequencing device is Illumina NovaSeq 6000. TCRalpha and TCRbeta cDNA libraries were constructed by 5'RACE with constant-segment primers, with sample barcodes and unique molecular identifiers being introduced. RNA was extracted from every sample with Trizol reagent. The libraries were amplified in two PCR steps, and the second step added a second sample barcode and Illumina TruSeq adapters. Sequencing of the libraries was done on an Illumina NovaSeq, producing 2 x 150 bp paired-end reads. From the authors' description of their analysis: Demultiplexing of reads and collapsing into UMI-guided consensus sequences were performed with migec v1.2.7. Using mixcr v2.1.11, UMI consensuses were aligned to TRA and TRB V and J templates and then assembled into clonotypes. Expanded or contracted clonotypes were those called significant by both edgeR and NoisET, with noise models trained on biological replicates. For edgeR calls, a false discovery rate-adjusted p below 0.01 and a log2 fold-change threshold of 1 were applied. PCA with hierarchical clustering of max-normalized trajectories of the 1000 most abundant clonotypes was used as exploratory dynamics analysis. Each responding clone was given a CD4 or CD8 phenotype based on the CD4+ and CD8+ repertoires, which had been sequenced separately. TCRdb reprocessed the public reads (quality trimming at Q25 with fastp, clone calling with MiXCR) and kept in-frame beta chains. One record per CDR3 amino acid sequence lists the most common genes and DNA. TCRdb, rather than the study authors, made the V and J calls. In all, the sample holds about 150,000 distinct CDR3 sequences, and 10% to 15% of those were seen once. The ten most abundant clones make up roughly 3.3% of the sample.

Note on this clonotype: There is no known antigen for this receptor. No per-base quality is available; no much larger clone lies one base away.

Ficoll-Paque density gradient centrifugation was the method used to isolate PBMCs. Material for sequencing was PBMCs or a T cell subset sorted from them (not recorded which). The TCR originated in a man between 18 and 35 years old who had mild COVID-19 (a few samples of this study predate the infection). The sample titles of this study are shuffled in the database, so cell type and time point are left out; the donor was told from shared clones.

The DNA reads TGTGCCAGTACGTCTATCCTGGAGGATACGCAGTATTTT. Protein translation: CASTSILEDTQYF. This chain is built from TRBV6-2 or TRBV6-3 and TRBJ2-3, with the D segment identity uncertain. V drops 9 bases and J drops 6 bases, leaving 16 bases in between. The CDR3 numbers 13 residues from cysteine through phenylalanine. Left in the record is the CDR3 DNA by itself, 39 bases read in frame from the first base. The germline V gene yields MNHEY for CDR1 and SVGEGT for CDR2.